These 13 T cell receptor beta chains originate from one sample sequenced in a study of molecular identifiers for immune sequencing clone quantification (dated by TCRdb to 2017 to 2018). Libraries were made using PCR. Sequencing used a NextSeq 500. TCRdb passed the public sequencing reads through fastp at Q25 and MiXCR, retaining productive beta sequences. Merged by CDR3 protein, the rows form single entries marked with the most common genes and DNA. Across this sample there are about 630,000 distinct CDR3 sequences, with about 25% seen only once. The ten top clones hold roughly 0.83% of the sample. Sequencing was done on a sample of naive CD8+ T cells from blood, with Jurkat cell RNA spiked in. The cell subset or site label for this specimen denotes: FACS-sorted CD8+CD4-CCR7+CD45RA+ naive T cells. All receptors come from a human donor in good health. Some libraries in this study had Jurkat cell RNA spiked in.

Concerning this clonotype itself: At one boundary the junction diverges from the germline segment, which might be a read error. J is TRBJ1-2 and V is TRBV6-2 or TRBV6-3; D remains unclear. There are 12 residues in the CDR3. The germline CDR1 and CDR2 sequences are MNHEY and SVGEGT. CDR3: CASSSRLYGHTF. The CDR3 coding sequence is TGTGCCAGCAGTTCTCGACTTTATGGCCACACCTTC.

The chain couples TRBV2 to TRBJ2-2, with D tentatively TRBD2 (7 bases). CDR3 length: 14 residues. Germline CDR1 and CDR2: SNHLY and FYNNEI. V lost 6 bases and J lost 4, with 12 bases in between. The CDR3 protein is CASRAGQITGELFF. CDR3 nucleotide sequence: TGTGCCAGCAGAGCGGGACAAATCACCGGGGAGCTGTTTTTT.

In regard to this clonotype: A junction boundary mismatches the germline segment, possibly from a read error. This chain connects TRBV5-3 to TRBJ2-3, with D possibly matching TRBD2 (5 bases). TRBV5-3 belongs to the ORF category, with a function that is uncertain. The CDR3 runs to 15 residues. CDR3 in amino acids: CASGQDLSITDTQYF. The CDR3 DNA reads TGCGCCAGCGGCCAAGATTTGTCAATCACAGATACGCAGTATTTT.

Concerning this clonotype: Given a much more abundant clone one base away, this may be a read error. The chain uses TRBV12-3 or TRBV12-4 and TRBJ2-3; D not resolved. Trimming stripped 11 bases from V and 10 bases from J, with 16 bases between. The CDR3 sequence is 11 residues long. The CDR3 coding sequence is TGTGCCGGCCTTAGTAGTAGGGCGCAGTATTTT. It encodes CAGLSSRAQYF.

Notes on this clonotype: A single base separates this from a much larger clone, so it may be a read error. The chain couples TRBV6-1 to TRBJ1-1; unclear D gene. Germline lookup yields CDR1 MNHNS and CDR2 SASEGT. This CDR3 contains 12 residues. V lost 1 base and J 7 bases, leaving 7 bases between the germline ends. The DNA for the CDR3 is TGTGCCAGCAGTGAAGGTGGGCATGAAGCTTTCTTT. This encodes CASSEGGHEAFF.

This clonotype was observed a handful of times. It may be a read error: a sequence one base away is much more abundant. The V and J genes are TRBV7-9 and TRBJ1-1; D remains unclear. CDR1 SEHNR and CDR2 FQNEAQ come from the germline V gene (reference sequence). Deletions cut 6 bases from V and 6 bases from J, with 8 bases between. The CDR3 contains 11 residues. CDR3: CASSPGSEAFF. The CDR3 DNA sequence: TGTGCCAGCAGTCCAGGTTCTGAAGCTTTCTTT. The complete variable domain, with remaining parts taken from reference TRBV7-9 and TRBJ1-1, reads DTGVSQNPRHKITKRGQNVTFRCDPISEHNRLYWYRQTLGQGPEFLTYFQNEAQLEKSRLLSDRFSAERPKGSFSTLEIQRTEQGDSAMYLCASSPGSEAFFGQGTRLTVV.

This rearrangement joins TRBV29-1 to TRBJ2-1; D remains ambiguous. CDR1 is SQVTM and CDR2 is ANQGSEA in the germline V gene. Trimming pared 1 base from V and 1 base from J, leaving 11 bases between. This CDR3 has 15 amino acids. In DNA form, the CDR3 reads TGCAGCGTTGAAGGGACCCTCCCATCCTACAATGAGCAGTTCTTC. This codes for CSVEGTLPSYNEQFF.

A few counts support this clonotype. The rearrangement uses TRBV28 and TRBJ1-1; D is unresolved. The CDR3 is 13 residues long. The V gene's germline CDR1 is MDHEN and CDR2 SYDVKM. Between the trimmed V and J ends, which lost 2 bases and 7 bases, there was a span of 11 bases. The CDR3 spells CASSLVDGLEAFF. CDR3 nucleotide sequence: TGTGCCAGCAGTTTAGTAGACGGTCTTGAAGCTTTCTTT. Full variable domain (rest looked up from reference TRBV28 and TRBJ1-1): DVKVTQSSRYLVKRTGEKVFLECVQDMDHENMFWYRQDPGLGLRLIYFSYDVKMKEKGDIPEGYSVSREKKERFSLILESASTNQTSMYLCASSLVDGLEAFFGQGTRLTVV.

A few counts support this clonotype. The junction departs from the called germline gene at one end, perhaps through a read error. The chain joins TRBV6-6 to TRBJ2-1, with 8 bases aligning to TRBD1. This CDR3 comprises 15 residues. CDR1 and CDR2 from the germline V gene are MNHNY and SVGAGI (reference sequence). In nucleotides, the CDR3 is TGTGCCAGCAGTACCGGACAGGGTGTTTACAATGAGCAGTCCTTC. This codes for CASSTGQGVYNEQSF.

About this clonotype itself: A clone one base away is much larger, so this may be a read error. The V gene is TRBV7-9, the J gene TRBJ1-4; D is ambiguous. V was cut by 2 bases and J by 10 bases, with 14 bases left in between. Germline V gene data show CDR1 as SEHNR and CDR2 as FQNEAQ (reference sequence). There are 14 residues in the CDR3. The CDR3: CASSLTGVVGKLFF. As DNA, the CDR3 is TGTGCCAGCAGCTTAACCGGCGTCGTCGGAAAACTGTTTTTT.

This clonotype came up a few times. The rearrangement joins TRBV4-1 to TRBJ1-5; 7 bases align to TRBD1. This CDR3 contains 14 residues. V was clipped by 5 bases and J by 5 bases; unmatched bases: 6. Germline values: CDR1 MGHRA, CDR2 YSYEKL. CDR3 DNA: TGCGCCAGCAGCTCCCCCGGGACAGATCAGCCCCAGCATTTT. Protein sequence: CASSSPGTDQPQHF.

This clonotype was counted only a few times. The V and J genes are TRBV27 and TRBJ1-2; tentative D call: TRBD1 (5 bases). CDR3 size: 15 residues. V was clipped by 2 bases and J by 8 bases, with 18 bases between them. CDR1 and CDR2 from the germline V gene are MNHEY and SMNVEV (reference sequence). The CDR3 region is CASSLGGPLPRGYTF. In DNA, the CDR3 is TGTGCCAGCAGTTTAGGGGGACCGCTCCCCCGGGGCTACACCTTC.

The CDR3 DNA reads as TGTGCCAGCAGCTTAGGACGGCCGAACACCGGGGAGCTGTTTTTT. Encoded protein: CASSLGRPNTGELFF. The chain is built from TRBV11-2 and TRBJ2-2; D unresolved. The CDR3 consists of 15 residues. Germline-derived CDR1 and CDR2 are SGHAT and FQNNGV. Trimming left V 1 base short and J 0 bases short, with 6 bases between.